Listed below are T cell receptor beta chains from one sample, sequenced in a study of blood T cell repertoires in COVID-19. TCRdb keeps only in-frame clones here, not all; method: immunoSEQ multiplex PCR. The sample lists roughly 160,000 clones, roughly 86% seen once, with roughly 4% in the top ten. Input material: peripheral blood. The receptors stem from a woman in her sixties who had recovered from COVID-19. CDR3s include the opening cysteine and the closing phenylalanine or tryptophan.

v_call | cdr3_aa
TRBV5-3 | CARSLFSPSPTGNTEAFF
TRBV30 | CAWTLAGASTGELFF
TRBV5-6 | CASSFDRDGYTF
TRBV4-1 | CASSPRGGLYNEQFF
TRBV7-3 | CASSLSGGKEAFF
TRBV11-3 | CASSVDQEGTQYF
TRBV28 | CASSSGQGGNTIYF
TRBV5-1 | CASSLPGTGVLDTQYF
TRBV4-2 | CASSQGTGVNEKLFF
TRBV24-1 | CATSDPGTPNTEAFF
TRBV24-1 | CATSDFRDTLSGNTIYF
TRBV7-9 | CASSSLGYEQYF
TRBV9 | CASSVSRDRGPNTEAFF
TRBV5-1 | CASRLAGGTDTQYF
TRBV6-5 | CATRGNTATNEKLFF
TRBV10-1 | CASGTPNTGELFF
TRBV4-2 | CASSQDRNYGYTF
TRBV5-1 | CASSLEPNNEQFF
TRBV18 | CASSPQRGETQYF
TRBV5-4 | CASSLTGSYNEQFF
TRBV29-1 | CSLSRTGGSDTQYF
TRBV5-1 | CASSFQGSNTGELFF
TRBV9 | CASSAPGSPDNSPLHF
TRBV5-1 | CASSLDPGTNGEQFF
TRBV5-1 | CASSSGRLWETQYF
TRBV30 | CAWNSPMNTEAFF
TRBV15 | CATSRGGTYEQYF
TRBV7-3 | CASSTGMNTEAFF
TRBV4-2 | CASSQEGAQGQSNTEAFF
TRBV7-2 | CASSLGNGYTF
TRBV5-1 | CASLQERGTDTQYF
TRBV18 | CASSPSGGGNQPQHF
TRBV6-5 | CASSPQGNYGYTF
TRBV2 | CASGTGTGGVKPQHF
TRBV11-1 | CASSSIRGRTEAFF
TRBV7-6 | CASSLFGGGAPDTQYF
TRBV5-1 | CASSEFASDIQYF
TRBV5-1 | CASSPQLTGNTIYF
TRBV28 | CASNPPGQGAGQPQHF
TRBV5-1 | CASSVGWLAGEAYEQYF
TRBV2 | CASSTGTVDGYTF